This T cell receptor beta chain was identified during a study of CD8+CD57+ T cells in acquired aplastic anemia. Turning to the study itself: An average of 3.2 ug of DNA was obtained from sorted CD4+ and CD8+ cells. General study points: In common between the patients and the controls were approximately 28 CD8+ CDR3 sequences. Patients did not significantly differ from controls in CD8+ Simpson's diversity.

Looked up from germline, CDR1 is SGHAT and CDR2 is FQDESV (reference sequence). J was trimmed by 6 bases and V by 5 bases; bases with no gene match: 13. The CDR3 contains 16 residues. There are a few counts of this clonotype. The antigen is undetermined. Using genomic DNA as the template, TCR beta VDJ and CDR3 profiling was carried out. TCRdb recomputed calls from the reads with MiXCR, one row per CDR3 protein. The sample consists of some 160,000 distinct CDR3 sequences, approximately 44% of them appearing once. The patients chosen for sequencing had shown expansion of CD8+CD57+ cells (detected by flow cytometry). Among the patients, none had received any therapy at the time of blood sampling.

The sequence came from a human donor with aplastic anemia. V and J are TRBV11-1 and TRBJ2-1; TRBD2 aligns across 7 bases. The material sequenced was sorted CD4+, CD8+, or CD8+CD57+ T cells (not recorded which) from PBMCs. The CDR3 DNA sequence: TGTGCCAGCAGCCCAGAGGCGCTAGCGGCCGGCAATGAGCAGTTCTTC. Amino acid sequence: CASSPEALAAGNEQFF.